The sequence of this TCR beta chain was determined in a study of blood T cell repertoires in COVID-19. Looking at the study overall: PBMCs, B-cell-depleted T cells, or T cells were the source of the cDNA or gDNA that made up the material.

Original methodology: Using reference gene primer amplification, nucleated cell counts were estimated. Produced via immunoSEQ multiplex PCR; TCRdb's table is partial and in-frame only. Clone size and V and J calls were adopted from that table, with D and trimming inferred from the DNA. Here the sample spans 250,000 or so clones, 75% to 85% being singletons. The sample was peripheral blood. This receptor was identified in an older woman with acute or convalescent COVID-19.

CDR3 loop: CATQGANQDTEAFF. The CDR3 DNA follows: TGTGCCACCCAGGGGGCCAATCAGGACACTGAAGCTTTCTTT. The rearrangement joins TRBV10-3 to TRBJ1-1; 8 nucleotides match TRBD1. This CDR3 region has 14 residues. Germline CDR1 ENHRY, CDR2 SYGVKD. V trimming: 10 bases; J trimming: 3 bases; junction bases outside the gene matches: 10.